This T cell receptor (beta chain) was identified during a study of T cells after posttransplantation cyclophosphamide. Study conclusions and caveats: Skin or GI-infiltrating T cells shared few TRB sequences with blood. Later blood repertoires were often dominated by clones from the donor CD8+ memory compartment.

V lost 2 bases and J 7 bases, leaving 17 bases between the germline ends. The CDR3 is 15 amino acids. TCRdb keeps only in-frame clones here, not all; method: immunoSEQ multiplex PCR. Listed for the sample are around 28,000 clones, none seen a single time. Points on this clone: No antigen is known for it.

Sequencing input: PBMCs. The sequence derives from a woman aged 55-75 years in good health, CMV-negative, and a related stem cell transplant donor. V gene TRBV12-3 or TRBV12-4 combines with J gene TRBJ1-1; D may be TRBD1 (5 bases). In nucleotides, the CDR3 is TGTGCCAGCAGTTTAAAGTACAGGACCTCCCATGAAGCTTTCTTT. Amino acid sequence: CASSLKYRTSHEAFF.